This is a list of T cell receptor beta chains from one sample in a study of regulatory T cells in long-lasting Graves disease. One entry per CDR3 protein, called by TCRdb with MiXCR from the multiplex PCR reads. The sample gives just over 600,000 distinct CDR3 sequences, roughly 16% of which show up once; more than 15% is in the top ten. These same records also appear under a second study, on T cells in Graves' hyperthyroidism and ophthalmopathy.

Specimen: peripheral blood mononuclear cells (PBMCs), collected at new diagnosis, from a patient treated with antithyroid drugs. The receptors come from a woman aged 25 to 39 with Graves disease. CDR3s include the opening cysteine and the closing phenylalanine or tryptophan. The D gene is left open where the match is weak. Clone size appears in some rows only: once, few, many, or a class for an expanded clone.

j_call	clone_size	d_call	cdr3_length	v_call	cdr3_nt	cdr3_aa
TRBJ2-1	.	.	16	TRBV27	TGTGCCAGCAGTTTATCCCAGGGGTTGCGCTACAATGAGCAGTTCTTC	CASSLSQGLRYNEQFF
TRBJ2-5	many	TRBD2	13	TRBV12-3/TRBV12-4	TGTGCCATAGCGGGGGAGTTCAAGGAGACCCAGTACTTC	CAIAGEFKETQYF
TRBJ2-3	many	TRBD2	15	TRBV7-2	TGTGCCGACTCCGTCCTAGCGGGGATCACAGATACGCAGTATTTT	CADSVLAGITDTQYF
TRBJ2-5	many	TRBD1	16	TRBV2	TGTGCCAGCAGTGGAGGGACAGGAAAATACCAAGAGACCCAGTACTTC	CASSGGTGKYQETQYF
TRBJ1-1	many	.	13	TRBV10-1	TGCGCCAGCAGTGAATGGGGGGGCGGTGAAGCTTTCTTT	CASSEWGGGEAFF
TRBJ2-5	many	TRBD1	17	TRBV6-2/TRBV6-3	TGTGCCAGCAGCCCGAAGGGACAGGGGTTCGGGAAGGAGACCCAGTACTTC	CASSPKGQGFGKETQYF
TRBJ2-3	many	TRBD2	15	TRBV20-1	TGCAGTGCTAGCCCGACTAGCGGGAGGTCAGATACGCAGTATTTT	CSASPTSGRSDTQYF
TRBJ2-5	few	.	16	TRBV19	TGTGCCAGTAGTATTTCTTTGGGGCGACTCCAAGAGACCCAGTACTTC	CASSISLGRLQETQYF
TRBJ1-4	.	.	12	TRBV19	TGTGCCAGTAGTACCCCATATGGAAAACTGTTTTTT	CASSTPYGKLFF
TRBJ1-5	.	.	15	TRBV20-1	TGCAGTGCTAGAGATCGAGTGTCAGTTTATCAGCCCCAGCATTTT	CSARDRVSVYQPQHF
TRBJ2-7	many	.	15	TRBV27	TGTGCCAGCGGGCGGGTTGGCGACAGATCCTACGAGCAGTACTTC	CASGRVGDRSYEQYF
TRBJ2-7	.	TRBD2	16	TRBV6-2/TRBV6-3	TGTGCCAGCAGTGGAGGGACTAGCGGGAACATCTACGAGCAGTACTTC	CASSGGTSGNIYEQYF
TRBJ1-2	many	.	13	TRBV28	TGTGCCAGCAGTTCGGGTAACCTCTATGGCTACACCTTC	CASSSGNLYGYTF
TRBJ1-2	many	.	15	TRBV7-8	TGTGCCAGCAGCTTAGCAGAGGGCCTCAACTATGGCTACACCTTC	CASSLAEGLNYGYTF
TRBJ2-7	many	.	14	TRBV2	TGTGCCAGCAGTGAAGAGGGGGGCCCGGACGAGCAGTACTTC	CASSEEGGPDEQYF
TRBJ2-2	few	.	20	TRBV3-1	TGTGCCAGCAGCCAAGATAGAGGCTTGTGGGGGCCCTCGCACACCGGGGAGCTGTTTTTT	CASSQDRGLWGPSHTGELFF
TRBJ2-5	many	.	13	TRBV11-3	TGTGCCAGCAGCTTCCAGTACCAAGAGACCCAGTACTTC	CASSFQYQETQYF
TRBJ1-5	many	.	14	TRBV20-1	TGCAGTGCTAGAGAGTGGAGGGGGGATCAGCCCCAGCATTTT	CSAREWRGDQPQHF
TRBJ1-4	many	.	11	TRBV28	TGTGCCAGCAGTGTGAATGAAAAACTGTTTTTT	CASSVNEKLFF
TRBJ2-1	.	.	14	TRBV28	TGTGCCAGCAGTCGACTTGGACCCTACAATGAGCAGTTCTTC	CASSRLGPYNEQFF
TRBJ2-4	.	TRBD2	17	TRBV19	TGTGCCAGTAGTCCCTTCTCGGGAGGGAGAGCCAAAAACATTCAGTACTTC	CASSPFSGGRAKNIQYF
TRBJ1-4	few	.	15	TRBV5-5	TGTGCCAGCAGCACCCGGGGGGCCTCCGGTGAAAAACTGTTTTTT	CASSTRGASGEKLFF
TRBJ2-1	.	TRBD2	16	TRBV6-2/TRBV6-3	TGTGCCAGCAGTTACCCACCCGGGACTAGCGGCCTTGAGCAGTTCTTC	CASSYPPGTSGLEQFF
TRBJ2-1	many	TRBD2	18	TRBV5-1	TGCGCCAGCAGCCCTTCCGGGACTAGCGGACGCTCCTACAATGAGCAGTTCTTC	CASSPSGTSGRSYNEQFF
TRBJ2-1	few	TRBD1	16	TRBV7-6	TGTGCCGGATTAACCAGGGGGCTATGGTCCATCAATGAGCAGTTCTTC	CAGLTRGLWSINEQFF
TRBJ2-5	few	.	14	TRBV3-1	TGTGCCAGCAGCCAAGACACGGCACGGGAGACCCAGTACTTC	CASSQDTARETQYF
TRBJ1-2	many	.	13	TRBV3-1	TGTGCCAGCAGCCTCTCGACACAGAGTGGCTACACCTTC	CASSLSTQSGYTF
TRBJ2-7	.	.	14	TRBV2	.	CASSVAGGTYERYF
TRBJ1-3	few	.	14	TRBV3-1	TGTGCCAGCAGCCAATTGGGTGGTGGAAACACCATATATTTT	CASSQLGGGNTIYF
TRBJ1-5	few	.	13	TRBV6-1	TGTGCCAGCAAAGCGGATAGCAATCAGCCCCAGCATTTT	CASKADSNQPQHF
TRBJ2-1	many	.	13	TRBV28	TGTGCCAGCCGCCAGGGGCCTTACAATGAGCAGTTCTTC	CASRQGPYNEQFF
TRBJ2-7	.	.	11	TRBV12-3/TRBV12-4	TGTGCCAGCAGTCCAACCTTCTCGCGGGTTTTC	CASSPTFSRVF
TRBJ2-1	few	TRBD2	15	TRBV5-4	TGTGCCAGCAGCTTGGACGGGACTAGCTTGGATGAGCAGTTCTTC	CASSLDGTSLDEQFF
TRBJ1-1	many	.	13	TRBV7-9	TGTGCCAGCAGCTTAGTCGCCCTTTCTGAAGCTTTCTTT	CASSLVALSEAFF
TRBJ2-3	.	.	14	TRBV28	TGTGCCAGCAGTCCGGGAATTAGGACAGATACGCAGTATTTT	CASSPGIRTDTQYF
TRBJ1-4	many	.	16	TRBV6-1	TGTGCCAGCAGTGAAGAGATCCACCCAACTAATGAAAAACTGTTTTTT	CASSEEIHPTNEKLFF